Many counts were recorded for the clone carrying this TCR beta chain. Antigen unknown. The CDR3 contains 15 residues. Germline CDR1 reads SGHKS; CDR2 reads YYEKEE (reference sequence). V lost 3 bases to trimming and J lost 4 bases, with 15 bases between them. This sample is part of a study of T cells after yellow fever vaccination. For the study at large: Preparing low-cell-number fractions relied on SMART-Seq v4 Ultra Low Input. Study-level points and caveats: Faster peaking, at day 5 versus 15, marked a secondary response that was weaker. The booster response re-showed most primary clones: roughly 97% CD4, about 89% CD8.

As TCR cDNA was made by 5'RACE template switching, a universal primer site and UMIs were added. MiXCR, applied by TCRdb to the 5' RACE reads, yields one record per CDR3 protein. Of a few hundred thousand distinct CDR3 sequences in the sample, 5.2% were seen once. The starting material was CD4+ T cells sorted from PBMCs, obtained on the day of the yellow fever booster vaccination. The TCR was taken from a man aged 18 to 30 who received the YFV17D yellow fever vaccine. The rearrangement uses TRBV5-5 and TRBJ2-3; D unclear. CDR3 amino acids: CASSSLLRTADTQYF. Here the CDR3 DNA reads TGTGCCAGCAGCTCCTTACTCCGAACGGCAGATACGCAGTATTTT. Based on the CDR3 plus reference TRBV5-5 and TRBJ2-3, the full variable domain is DAGVTQSPTHLIKTRGQQVTLRCSPISGHKSVSWYQQVLGQGPQFIFQYYEKEERGRGNFPDRFSARQFPNYSSELNVNALLLGDSALYLCASSSLLRTADTQYFGPGTRLTVL.